This T cell receptor (beta chain) was sequenced during a study of Ad26.COV2.S vaccination and SARS-CoV-2 variants. Study details: The study gave Ad26.COV2.S intramuscularly, once or twice 56 days apart. Whole-study results and caveats: There was reportedly substantial breadth in spike-specific CD8+ and CD4+ T cell responses after vaccination. Among vaccine recipients, spike-specific TCR breadth exceeded that of placebo recipients.

The CDR3 has 16 amino acids. Looked up from germline, CDR1 is LGHDT and CDR2 is YNNKEL (reference sequence). V lost 1 base and J 10 bases, leaving 20 bases between the germline ends. Treatment denoted: approximately 18 received Ad26.COV2.S at low or high dose, single or two shots; roughly five received placebo; per-sample allocation not given. On day 63 after the first injection, vaccine and placebo recipients gave samples. About this clone: Antigen: not known.

Generated by immunoSEQ multiplex PCR, the TCRdb table keeps only in-frame clones and is missing some. The data show hundreds of thousands of clones, about nine tenths seen once. The gene calls are TRBV3-1 (or the pseudogene TRBV3-2) and TRBJ1-5; D may be TRBD1 (5 bases). Here the sequenced sample was peripheral blood, taken in a trial of Ad26.COV2.S vaccine versus placebo. The receptor's source is a person aged 18-65 years who received the Ad26.COV2.S COVID-19 vaccine or a placebo. Here the CDR3 reads CASSQAGPGGQSPQHF. CDR3 nucleotides: TGTGCCAGCAGCCAAGCGGGACCGGGTGGTCAAAGCCCCCAGCATTTT.